The following is a TCR beta chain sequence with its context. In the original workflow: Estimation of nucleated cell counts relied on the amplification of reference gene primers. Some clones are missing from TCRdb's copy, which holds only in-frame ones; the method was immunoSEQ multiplex PCR. The V and J calls and clone size were taken over from that table, and D and trimming were inferred from the DNA. The table records roughly 450,000 clones, 90% of them present only once. These data belong to a study of blood T cell repertoires in COVID-19. Trimming at V came to 5 bases and at J to 2 bases, leaving 8 bases not matched to a gene. Germline values: CDR1 MDHEN, CDR2 SYDVKM. CDR3 length: 16 residues.

The chain carries TRBV28 and TRBJ1-5, with 8 bases lining up with TRBD1. This receptor was obtained from a man younger than 35 who had recovered from COVID-19. What was sequenced was PBMCs or T cells enriched from blood (not recorded which). The CDR3, as DNA: TGTGCCAGCAGTCCACGGACAGGGCCAGGCAATCAGCCCCAGCATTTT. This encodes CASSPRTGPGNQPQHF.